This T cell receptor (beta chain) was captured by sequencing in a study of identical twins. CDR1 is SGHNT, CDR2 YYREEE, per germline (reference sequence). V lost 4 bases and J lost 4; bases outside the gene matches: 7. CDR3 size: 15 residues. TCRdb called the 5' RACE reads again in MiXCR, with one record for every CDR3 protein. The table includes around 1.7 million distinct CDR3 sequences, 32% detected once. The sequence was collected from a newborn girl in good health. This chain links TRBV5-4 with TRBJ1-4; 7 bases align to TRBD1. The sample comprised cord blood. The chain's CDR3 is CASSPPGQHNEKLFF. The CDR3 DNA sequence: TGTGCCAGCAGCCCTCCGGGACAGCATAATGAAAAACTGTTTTTT.